These 6 T cell receptor beta chains originate from one sample sequenced in a study of read filtering for tumor transcriptome and immune sequencing. This library used about 360 ng RNA and molecular barcoded adaptors spanning alpha/delta and beta/gamma chains. MiXCR was run by TCRdb on the reads, yielding one entry per CDR3 protein. This table has 43,000 or so distinct CDR3 sequences, roughly 12% appearing once. Sequenced sample: a population of CD138-negative cells sorted from bone marrow. The receptors here all came from a donor at least 40 years old with multiple myeloma.

This clonotype was observed many times. The chain joins TRBV11-2 to TRBJ2-1, with D tentatively TRBD2 (6 bases). V was pared by 4 bases and J by 0 bases, with 16 bases between. This CDR3 region has 17 residues. The germline CDR1 and CDR2 sequences are SGHAT and FQNNGV. CDR3 nucleotide sequence: TGTGCCAGCAGCTGGGGGGTTGAGGGTAGCTCCTACAATGAGCAGTTCTTC. As protein: CASSWGVEGSSYNEQFF.

The sample holds many counts of this clonotype. CDR3 bases: TGTGCCAGCAGCTTAGCCCCACAGAGTTCTGGAAACACCATATATTTT. Protein sequence: CASSLAPQSSGNTIYF. The rearrangement links TRBV7-9 to TRBJ1-3, with D unresolved. CDR1 and CDR2 from the germline V gene are SEHNR and FQNEAQ (reference sequence). The CDR3 is 16 amino acids. Trimming took off 0 bases at V and 1 base at J, with 10 bases between the two ends.

This clonotype has a count of ten or more. The chain uses TRBV6-2 or TRBV6-3 and TRBJ1-5; D gene uncertain. This CDR3 has 14 residues. Deletions cut 6 bases from V and 0 bases from J, with 9 bases between. Germline values: CDR1 MNHEY, CDR2 SVGEGT. CDR3 in amino acids: CASSRRSSNQPQHF. Here the CDR3 DNA reads TGTGCCAGCAGCCGCCGGAGTAGCAATCAGCCCCAGCATTTT.

This clonotype was seen a few times. A much larger clonotype is one base distant, so this may be a read error. This chain uses TRBV10-3 with TRBJ2-1; TRBD1 is a possible D gene (6 bases). The CDR3 has 16 residues. In germline, CDR1 is ENHRY, CDR2 SYGVKD. The CDR3 here is CAISESRGSPYNGQFF. CDR3 DNA: TGTGCCATCAGTGAGTCAAGGGGGAGTCCCTACAATGGGCAGTTCTTC.

Many counts were recorded for this clonotype. The chain has TRBV21-1 and TRBJ2-1; whether TRBD1, the table's D call, matches the DNA was not checked. TRBV21-1 constitutes a pseudogene. This CDR3 contains 17 residues. In DNA, the CDR3 is TGTGCCAGCAGCAAAGCGCTTCGGGAAAGCTCCTACAATGAGCAGTTCTTC. Its translation: CASSKALRESSYNEQFF.

The table lists this clonotype with many counts. The chain combines TRBV13 with TRBJ2-2, with D possibly being TRBD1 (5 bases). The V gene's germline CDR1 is PRHDT and CDR2 FYEKMQ (reference sequence). The V and J ends lost 3 bases and 0 bases respectively, with 14 bases between them. The CDR3 is 17 amino acids. The CDR3 coding sequence is TGTGCCAGCAGCTTTCATCTACAGGCCGCGAACACCGGGGAGCTGTTTTTT. This codes for CASSFHLQAANTGELFF.